Described below is a single T cell receptor (beta chain) sequence and its context. The antigen is unknown. The entry originates in a study of beta chain features in type 1 diabetes. Findings and caveats of the study: A moderate, significant TCRB CDR3 shortening appeared in type 1 diabetes across four CD4+ subsets.

Expressed TCRB transcripts were sequenced, since all the RNA that had been isolated was reverse transcribed. The data were produced by immunoSEQ multiplex PCR, yet TCRdb's version contains in-frame clones alone and is incomplete. The data hold approximately 280,000 clones, with roughly 15% observed a single time. Looked up from germline, CDR1 is GTSNPN and CDR2 is SVGIG (reference sequence). V lost 0 bases to trimming and J lost 5 bases, with 10 bases between them. The CDR3 is made up of 13 amino acids. The chain recombines TRBV30 with TRBJ1-2; D is uncertain. Sequencing used naive CD4+ T cells from blood. The sequence was obtained from a young man with type 1 diabetes. The CDR3 DNA reads as TGTGCCTGGAGTGTACAGCGGGAATATGGCTACACCTTC. It translates to CAWSVQREYGYTF.